The rows below give T cell receptor beta chains drawn from one sample of a study of cytomegalovirus exposure and HLA in healthy donors. Measured with immunoSEQ multiplex PCR; TCRdb has only the in-frame clones, and not every one. The sample has over 250,000 clones; just over 70% are singletons. The sequenced sample was PBMCs. The receptors shown here come from a female donor in good health and CMV-seronegative. Both conserved end residues are part of each CDR3.

v_call: TRBV27; cdr3_aa: CASSPSSGGVSYEQYF
v_call: TRBV28; cdr3_aa: CASSGDSLPEAFF
v_call: TRBV18; cdr3_aa: CASFRDNEKLFF
v_call: TRBV5-6; cdr3_aa: CASSARQGMNTEAFF
v_call: TRBV28; cdr3_aa: CASLARLAGGPLYNEQFF
v_call: TRBV30; cdr3_aa: CAWSPLTDTEAFF
v_call: TRBV13; cdr3_aa: CASSLPPPMGAGYTF
v_call: TRBV28; cdr3_aa: CAAEAGTSTDTQYF
v_call: TRBV18; cdr3_aa: CASSPPRAGGETQYF
v_call: TRBV19; cdr3_aa: CASSATGDSGNTIYF
v_call: TRBV6-5; cdr3_aa: CASSFGTSPAYEQYF
v_call: TRBV7-9; cdr3_aa: CASSSGDPGQAYLEQYF
v_call: TRBV2; cdr3_aa: CASRGQGARDQPQNF
v_call: TRBV28; cdr3_aa: CASSLVAPYEQYF
v_call: TRBV7-8; cdr3_aa: CASSLGGSSGNTIYF
v_call: TRBV27; cdr3_aa: CASSPLGLAGGIYNEQFF
v_call: TRBV7-9; cdr3_aa: CSSSPRLRSAGANVLTF
v_call: TRBV5-4; cdr3_aa: CAAGVGSAGGRNEQFF
v_call: TRBV5-4; cdr3_aa: CASSSRLAGVAGELFF
v_call: TRBV28; cdr3_aa: CASRSILSGWDTEAFF
v_call: TRBV28; cdr3_aa: CASSWYVRGTEAFF
v_call: TRBV2; cdr3_aa: CASSESGKHTEAFF
v_call: TRBV4-1; cdr3_aa: CASSQGRRGTSLGGEETQYF
v_call: TRBV11-3; cdr3_aa: CASSLDGLAGAGDEQFF
v_call: TRBV5-4; cdr3_aa: CASSLGSGLHSYEQYF
v_call: TRBV28; cdr3_aa: CASSTRQGPVVGSSYEQYF
v_call: TRBV9; cdr3_aa: CASSVHTGTEQYF
v_call: TRBV19; cdr3_aa: CASNPAGVADTQYF
v_call: TRBV14; cdr3_aa: CASSLTLQGGRAETQYF
v_call: TRBV28; cdr3_aa: CASSLGAGGAYEQYF
v_call: TRBV15; cdr3_aa: CATSRGRQGRETQYF
v_call: TRBV6-1; cdr3_aa: CASSEALRGHPSGNTIYF
v_call: TRBV11-2; cdr3_aa: CASSLNRGTGANVLTF
v_call: TRBV7-9; cdr3_aa: CASSLVDYNNEQFF
v_call: TRBV19; cdr3_aa: CASSLRSQETQHF
v_call: TRBV15; cdr3_aa: CATSPRLAGGGNEQFF
v_call: TRBV5-1; cdr3_aa: CASSIDGTSLRRRSDNEQFF
v_call: TRBV6-4; cdr3_aa: CASRGQYGYTF
v_call: TRBV5-1; cdr3_aa: CASSLLDRGGAGTSGKGFEQFF
v_call: TRBV27; cdr3_aa: CASSTRDWGESSAQETQYF
v_call: TRBV11-2; cdr3_aa: CASSLDGHAGNTIYF
v_call: TRBV21-1; cdr3_aa: CASSTRTGGETQYF
v_call: TRBV27; cdr3_aa: CASSLRGTPYNEQFF
v_call: TRBV5-6; cdr3_aa: CASSQLQGEAFF
v_call: TRBV27; cdr3_aa: CASAPGQGRSGANVLTF
v_call: TRBV27; cdr3_aa: CASSLQTSGFYNEQFF
v_call: TRBV7-2; cdr3_aa: CASSLAFGTPGGYTF
v_call: TRBV7-8; cdr3_aa: CASSDGRDGFYEQYF
v_call: TRBV10-1; cdr3_aa: CASSTTSGFSTGELFF
v_call: TRBV6-1; cdr3_aa: CASSGLFAGGLRNNEQFF
v_call: TRBV7-2; cdr3_aa: CASSLVGATSTDTQYF
v_call: TRBV14; cdr3_aa: CASSQLAGGADTQYF
v_call: TRBV5-4; cdr3_aa: CASSPGLAGDGIETQYF
v_call: TRBV19; cdr3_aa: CASKDRGGTDTQYF
v_call: TRBV4-2; cdr3_aa: CASSQGTGFDEQFF
v_call: TRBV28; cdr3_aa: CASSLVGLSKGSYTF
v_call: TRBV28; cdr3_aa: CASSLSGAGGYATEAFF